These 14 T cell receptor beta chains share one sample of origin, sequenced in a study of CD8+CD57+ T cells in acquired aplastic anemia. Genomic DNA acted as the template from which TCR beta VDJ combination and CDR3 sequence profiling were carried out. TCRdb fed the reads into MiXCR, producing one record per CDR3 protein. The sample records roughly 300,000 distinct CDR3 sequences, roughly three fifths being singletons. The source material was sorted CD4+, CD8+, or CD8+CD57+ T cells (not recorded which) from PBMCs. The receptors here all came from a human donor with severe aplastic anemia or a healthy control (not recorded which).

This clonotype appeared a few times. V is TRBV27 and J is TRBJ2-1; 11 nucleotides agree with TRBD2. The CDR3 loop spans 17 amino acids. In germline, CDR1 is MNHEY, CDR2 SMNVEV (reference sequence). V lost 2 bases and J lost 4; bases outside the gene matches: 7. CDR3 region: CASSLTLTSGVYNEQFF. The CDR3 nucleotides are TGTGCCAGCAGTTTAACCCTGACTAGCGGGGTATACAATGAGCAGTTCTTC.

This chain connects TRBV5-1 to TRBJ2-3, with unresolved D. The CDR3 covers 14 residues. The germline V and J ends were trimmed by 4 bases and 2 bases, with 11 bases remaining between them. CDR1 SGHRS and CDR2 YFSETQ come from the germline V gene. CDR3 DNA: TGCGCCAGCAGCCAAACTGGCGCCACAGATACGCAGTATTTT. As protein: CASSQTGATDTQYF.

This clonotype was detected many times. The V gene is TRBV6-5, the J gene TRBJ2-1; D possibly corresponds to TRBD2 (6 bases). This CDR3 is 16 amino acids long. V was clipped by 5 bases and J by 2 bases, with 16 bases between them. In germline, CDR1 is MNHEY, CDR2 SVGAGI. Here the CDR3 DNA reads TGTGCCAGCAGTGAACCGGGACTCCGAGCCTACAATGAGCAGTTCTTC. The encoded protein is CASSEPGLRAYNEQFF.

This clonotype was recorded only once. The chain recombines TRBV25-1 with TRBJ2-7, with TRBD1 matching 8 bases. CDR3 size: 17 residues. With 0 bases clipped from V and 1 base from J, the junction kept 8 bases outside the gene matches. The germline V gene encodes CDR1 MGHDK and CDR2 SYGVNS. CDR3 sequence reads: CASSEYRYWDRSYEQYF. The CDR3 DNA reads as TGTGCCAGCAGTGAATACCGTTACTGGGACAGGTCCTACGAGCAGTACTTC.

The chain uses TRBV19 and TRBJ2-7; 9 bases agree with TRBD2. CDR3 length: 16 amino acids. CDR1 is LNHDA and CDR2 is SQIVND in the germline V gene (reference sequence). Trimming took 4 bases from V and 3 from J; bases not matched to a gene: 10. The CDR3 here is CASSSGGRAVDYEQYF. For the CDR3, the DNA is TGTGCCAGTAGTAGCGGCGGGAGGGCCGTGGACTACGAGCAGTACTTC.

The CDR3 bases are TGTGCCAGCAGCCACCCCCATTCACCCCTCCACTTT. It codes for CASSHPHSPLHF. This chain joins TRBV14 and TRBJ1-6, with D unclear. CDR3 size: 12 residues. Trimming removed 3 bases from V and 8 bases from J, with 5 bases in between. Germline CDR1 SGHDN, CDR2 FVKESK.

As for this clonotype: The junction departs from germline at one end; a sequencing error may be responsible. V gene TRBV24-1 combines with J gene TRBJ2-3; D tentatively reads TRBD1 or TRBD2 (5 bases each). This CDR3 region has 14 residues. Germline-derived CDR1 and CDR2 are KGHDR and SFDVKD. The DNA of the CDR3 is TGTGCCACCAGTGTCGGGACCTACGCAGATACGCAATATTTT. Protein product: CATSVGTYADTQYF.

The rearrangement joins TRBV24-1 to TRBJ2-5, with 7 nucleotides matching TRBD2. CDR3 size: 12 residues. In germline, CDR1 is KGHDR, CDR2 SFDVKD. The V segment lost 9 bases and the J segment 10 bases; nucleotides outside the gene matches: 10. The CDR3 DNA follows: TGTGCCACCGAGACTAGCCGTGGGGACCAGTACTTC. Translated: CATETSRGDQYF.

The chain links TRBV20-1 to TRBJ1-2; a possible D gene is TRBD1 (5 bases). V lost 3 bases, J lost 4 bases, and 9 bases lay in between. In germline, CDR1 is DFQATT, CDR2 SNEGSKA (reference sequence). The CDR3 loop spans 12 amino acids. The CDR3 protein is CSARGQGYGYTF. The CDR3 DNA sequence: TGCAGTGCTAGGGGTCAGGGCTATGGCTACACCTTC.

The chain couples TRBV7-7 to TRBJ2-1; 8 positions match TRBD2. Germline-derived CDR1 and CDR2 are SSHAT and FNYEAQ (reference sequence). Trimming at V came to 4 bases and at J to 9 bases, leaving 2 bases not matched to a gene. The CDR3 covers 12 residues. CDR3 protein: CASSYRGGEQFF. As DNA, the CDR3 is TGTGCCAGCAGCTACCGGGGGGGTGAGCAGTTCTTC.

This clonotype was seen repeatedly, ten times or more. As DNA, the CDR3 is TGTGCCAGCAGCGTAGGTGGGGGGGCCGGCACAGATACGCAGTATTTT. Protein: CASSVGGGAGTDTQYF. The V gene is TRBV9, the J gene TRBJ2-3; D possibly corresponds to TRBD2 (7 bases). The CDR3 extends over 16 amino acids. Germline values: CDR1 SGDLS, CDR2 YYNGEE. V lost 0 bases and J 1 base, leaving 12 bases between the germline ends. The variable domain in full, with the rest retrieved from reference TRBV9 and TRBJ2-3, is DSGVTQTPKHLITATGQRVTLRCSPRSGDLSVYWYQQSLDQGLQFLIQYYNGEERAKGNILERFSAQQFPDLHSELNLSSLELGDSALYFCASSVGGGAGTDTQYFGPGTRLTVL.

The chain carries TRBV7-8 and TRBJ1-6, with 7 bases matching TRBD1. Germline loops: CDR1 SGHVS, CDR2 FQNEAQ. J gave up 6 bases and V 4 bases, and 9 bases lay outside the gene matches. The CDR3 covers 16 residues. The CDR3 reads CASSSLITGANSPLHF. The CDR3 DNA reads TGTGCCAGCAGCTCCTTAATCACAGGGGCTAATTCACCCCTCCACTTT.

This clonotype has a single count. This sequence joins TRBV7-3 and TRBJ2-5; TRBD2 agrees at 8 bases. After removal of 5 bases from V and 10 bases from J, the junction contained 6 bases not matched to a gene. The CDR3 is 12 amino acids. Germline V gene data show CDR1 as SGHTA and CDR2 as FQGTGA. CDR3: CASSPGGANQYF. The CDR3 nucleotides are TGTGCCAGCAGCCCCGGGGGGGCGAACCAGTACTTC.

This clonotype was found once. V and J are TRBV9 and TRBJ2-2, with a possible D match to TRBD1 (8 bases). CDR3 length: 14 amino acids. Trimming shortened V by 7 bases and J by 5 bases, and 15 bases separated the two germline ends. Germline V gene lookup returns CDR1 SGDLS and CDR2 YYNGEE. CDR3: CASGHRGGTGELFF. In DNA, the CDR3 is TGTGCCAGCGGACACAGGGGGGGGACCGGGGAGCTGTTTTTT.